A selection of T cell receptor beta chains follows, all from one sample in a study of tumor-infiltrating lymphocytes in oesophageal squamous cell carcinoma. TCRdb called the PCR reads again in MiXCR, with one record for every CDR3 protein. The data show about 10,000 distinct CDR3 sequences, with around three fifths seen just once and about a third held by the top ten. Material: esophageal tumor tissue. These TCRs come from a male donor with esophageal squamous cell carcinoma. CDR3s include the opening cysteine and the closing phenylalanine or tryptophan. The D gene is left open where the match is weak. Clone size appears in some rows only: once, few, many, or a class for an expanded clone.

j_gene: TRBJ2-3
abundance: once
v_gene: TRBV6-1
d_gene: NA
CDR3nt: TGTGCCAGCAGTTCCATCGGTGGGGGAGCAGATACGCAGTATTTT
CDR3aa: CASSSIGGGADTQYF

j_gene: TRBJ2-5
abundance: many
v_gene: TRBV12-3/TRBV12-4
d_gene: NA
CDR3nt: TGTGCCAGCACAGGGTCCTCAGATCAAGAGACCCAGTACTTC
CDR3aa: CASTGSSDQETQYF

j_gene: TRBJ2-1
abundance: few
v_gene: TRBV12-3/TRBV12-4
d_gene: TRBD1
CDR3nt: TGTGCCAGCACCCCGGACAGGGCTAATGAGCAGTTCTTC
CDR3aa: CASTPDRANEQFF

j_gene: TRBJ2-7
abundance: NA
v_gene: TRBV7-2
d_gene: NA
CDR3nt: TGTGCCAGCAGCTCTTTCAGGACATCAGCCTACGAGCAGTACTTC
CDR3aa: CASSSFRTSAYEQYF

j_gene: TRBJ2-3
abundance: NA
v_gene: TRBV7-6
d_gene: NA
CDR3nt: TGTGCCAGCAGCTCCCCTCCAGGGGCGGCTAGCACAGATACGCAGTATTTT
CDR3aa: CASSSPPGAASTDTQYF

j_gene: TRBJ2-1
abundance: NA
v_gene: TRBV7-8
d_gene: TRBD1
CDR3nt: TGTGCCAGCAGCCTCGACAGGGCAGAGCAGTTCTTC
CDR3aa: CASSLDRAEQFF

j_gene: TRBJ2-1
abundance: once
v_gene: TRBV7-6
d_gene: NA
CDR3nt: TGTGCCAGCAGCGCTGGGTCCAATGAGCAGTTCTTC
CDR3aa: CASSAGSNEQFF

j_gene: TRBJ2-1
abundance: many
v_gene: TRBV9
d_gene: NA
CDR3nt: TGTGCCAGCAGCATAACGTTGAATGAGCAGTTCTTC
CDR3aa: CASSITLNEQFF

j_gene: TRBJ2-6
abundance: NA
v_gene: TRBV7-6
d_gene: TRBD2
CDR3nt: TGTGCCAGCAGCGATACTAGCGGGGTCCGCTCTGGGGCCAACGTCCTGACTTTC
CDR3aa: CASSDTSGVRSGANVLTF

j_gene: TRBJ1-6
abundance: NA
v_gene: TRBV6-6
d_gene: TRBD1
CDR3nt: TGTGCCAGCAGTAATGGACAGGGTAAAAATTCACCCCTCCACTTT
CDR3aa: CASSNGQGKNSPLHF

j_gene: TRBJ2-1
abundance: few
v_gene: TRBV7-6
d_gene: TRBD2
CDR3nt: TGTGCCAGCAGCCCCTCCGGCGGGAGGTTGGTGGATGAGCAGTTCTTC
CDR3aa: CASSPSGGRLVDEQFF

j_gene: TRBJ2-1
abundance: medium-sized
v_gene: TRBV24-1
d_gene: TRBD1
CDR3nt: TGTGCCACCAGTGATCCGATAGGGGGCGCCTACAATGAGCAGTTCTTC
CDR3aa: CATSDPIGGAYNEQFF

j_gene: TRBJ1-5
abundance: NA
v_gene: TRBV6-8
d_gene: NA
CDR3nt: TGTGCCAGCACCCCGTACAGGGATCGAGGACAGCCCCAGCATTTT
CDR3aa: CASTPYRDRGQPQHF

j_gene: TRBJ1-6
abundance: NA
v_gene: TRBV7-8
d_gene: NA
CDR3nt: TGTGCCAGCAGCTCACCGGGACTAGCCGACTCCTACGAGCAGTACTTT
CDR3aa: CASSSPGLADSYEQYF

j_gene: TRBJ2-3
abundance: few
v_gene: TRBV7-3
d_gene: TRBD2
CDR3nt: TGTGCCAGCAGCGGTAGCGGGAGTGCAGATACGCAGTATTTT
CDR3aa: CASSGSGSADTQYF

j_gene: TRBJ2-5
abundance: few
v_gene: TRBV7-8
d_gene: NA
CDR3nt: TGTGCCAGCAGCTTAGCGCGAGAGACCCAGTACTTC
CDR3aa: CASSLARETQYF

j_gene: TRBJ2-5
abundance: few
v_gene: TRBV6-6
d_gene: NA
CDR3nt: TGTGCCAGCAAGGAGGGGGCGAGCGAACAAGAGACCCAGTACTTC
CDR3aa: CASKEGASEQETQYF

j_gene: TRBJ2-1
abundance: NA
v_gene: TRBV7-3
d_gene: TRBD2
CDR3nt: TGTGCCAGCAGCCTAGGCCCAGCGGGAAGATACAATGAGCAGTTCTTC
CDR3aa: CASSLGPAGRYNEQFF

j_gene: TRBJ2-1
abundance: NA
v_gene: TRBV18
d_gene: NA
CDR3nt: TGTGCCAGCTCAGTAGTCGATGGAGATTACGAGCAGTTCTTC
CDR3aa: CASSVVDGDYEQFF

j_gene: TRBJ1-3
abundance: NA
v_gene: TRBV7-9
d_gene: NA
CDR3nt: TGTGCCAGCAGCTCACAGGAAACGAGCTCTGGAAACACCATATATTTT
CDR3aa: CASSSQETSSGNTIYF

j_gene: TRBJ2-4
abundance: NA
v_gene: TRBV7-2
d_gene: TRBD2
CDR3nt: TGTGCCAGCAGCTTAGGGGGCCCGGGACTAGCGGGAGAGGGGCAGTACTTC
CDR3aa: CASSLGGPGLAGEGQYF

j_gene: TRBJ2-7
abundance: NA
v_gene: TRBV7-8
d_gene: NA
CDR3nt: TGTGCCAGCAGCTTATCTAGGACCTACGAGCAGTACTTC
CDR3aa: CASSLSRTYEQYF

j_gene: TRBJ2-3
abundance: NA
v_gene: TRBV7-6
d_gene: NA
CDR3nt: TGTGCCAGCAGCTTCGGGACCACAGATACGCAGTATTTT
CDR3aa: CASSFGTTDTQYF

j_gene: TRBJ2-4
abundance: once
v_gene: TRBV7-9
d_gene: NA
CDR3nt: TGTGCCAGCAGCCCCCCTGGGTGGAACATTCAGTACTTC
CDR3aa: CASSPPGWNIQYF

j_gene: TRBJ2-4
abundance: NA
v_gene: TRBV7-3
d_gene: TRBD1
CDR3nt: TGTGCCAGCAGCCGTGACACAGGGGGCATAAACATTCAGTACTTC
CDR3aa: CASSRDTGGINIQYF

j_gene: TRBJ2-1
abundance: medium-sized
v_gene: TRBV7-9
d_gene: TRBD1
CDR3nt: TGTGCCAGCAGACGACAGGGGTACAATGAGCAGTTCTTC
CDR3aa: CASRRQGYNEQFF

j_gene: TRBJ2-6
abundance: medium-sized
v_gene: TRBV5-1
d_gene: NA
CDR3nt: TGCGCCAGCAGCCCGCCAGTGGTTGGGGCCAACGTCCTGACTTTC
CDR3aa: CASSPPVVGANVLTF

j_gene: TRBJ2-7
abundance: many
v_gene: TRBV7-2
d_gene: TRBD2
CDR3nt: TGTGCCAGCAGCTTACGTGCCCTCGGGGGGGCGAACTCCGGGTCCTACGAGCAGTACTTC
CDR3aa: CASSLRALGGANSGSYEQYF